This TCR beta chain was sequenced in a study of identical twins. Each CDR3 protein gets one entry after TCRdb re-called the 5' RACE reads with MiXCR. The data hold roughly 540,000 distinct CDR3 sequences, with approximately 22% observed a single time. The CDR3 is 15 amino acids. V lost 1 base and J lost 6, with 14 bases in between. Looked up from germline, CDR1 is SGDLS and CDR2 is YYNGEE. Study-level findings and limits: Out-of-frame alpha sequences that twins shared showed excess low generation probability.

As regards this clonotype: The antigen is not known.

These data also formed part of another study, on T cells expressing NK-cell markers. This second study says: TCR beta repertoires came from sorted CD3+CD56+NKG2C+, CD3+CD56+NKG2C- and CD3+CD56-NKG2C+ T cells. Most of the eight sequenced donors were HCMV-seropositive; one was seronegative.

This TCR came from a woman aged 18-29 years in good health. The chain recombines TRBV9 with TRBJ2-1; D perhaps matches TRBD1 (7 bases). Material for sequencing was CD4+ T cells sorted from blood. Here the CDR3 DNA reads TGTGCCAGCAGCGTACAGGGGGGTAGCAGCAATGAGCAGTTCTTC. This codes for CASSVQGGSSNEQFF. The whole variable domain, filled in from reference TRBV9 and TRBJ2-1, reads DSGVTQTPKHLITATGQRVTLRCSPRSGDLSVYWYQQSLDQGLQFLIQYYNGEERAKGNILERFSAQQFPDLHSELNLSSLELGDSALYFCASSVQGGSSNEQFFGPGTRLTVL.